This is a list of T cell receptor beta chains from one sample in a study of OX40 agonist ivuxolimab in advanced cancers. Profiling relied on immunoSEQ multiplex PCR, and the TCRdb table lists in-frame clones only, not all of them. The repertoire holds tens of thousands of clones, over 80% seen once, with roughly 2% in the top ten. The specimen was CD4+ or CD8+ T cells sorted from blood, collected in a trial of the OX40 agonist ivuxolimab. The receptors here all came from an adult with an advanced solid tumor such as melanoma, head and neck, liver or kidney cancer. Each CDR3 is given with its conserved first and last residue. The D gene is left open where the match is weak. Some rows have no size entry. The others give once, few or many, or a class for an expanded clone.

clone size	D gene	V gene	J gene	CDR3 protein	CDR3 DNA
NA	NA	TRBV6-1	TRBJ2-5	CASNPLGSGTQYF	TGTGCCAGCAACCCTTTGGGGAGCGGGACCCAGTACTTC
NA	TRBD2	TRBV6-6	TRBJ2-7	CASIHERGGPYEQYF	TGTGCCAGCATACACGAGCGGGGGGGCCCCTACGAGCAGTACTTC
NA	TRBD1	TRBV14	TRBJ1-1	CASSFTGVGEAFF	TGTGCCAGCAGCTTTACAGGGGTAGGGGAAGCTTTCTTT
NA	NA	TRBV27	TRBJ2-7	CASSFQGLGGEQYF	TGTGCCAGCAGTTTTCAAGGACTCGGTGGGGAGCAGTACTTC
NA	TRBD2	TRBV5-1	TRBJ2-5	CASSDARTSGETQYF	TGCGCCAGCAGCGACGCTCGGACTAGCGGGGAGACCCAGTACTTC
NA	TRBD2	TRBV7-9	TRBJ2-3	CASSSGLATRDTQYF	TGTGCCAGCAGTTCGGGACTAGCGACGCGGGATACGCAGTATTTT
NA	TRBD2	TRBV15	TRBJ2-3	CATSTRTSGDSDTQYF	TGTGCCACCAGCACACGGACTAGCGGGGACTCAGATACGCAGTATTTT
NA	NA	TRBV4-3	TRBJ2-2	CASSKGTGTRTGELFF	TGCGCCAGCAGCAAAGGAACAGGGACGAGAACCGGGGAGCTGTTTTTT
NA	NA	TRBV7-2	TRBJ2-6	CASSWTASGANVLTF	TGTGCCAGCAGCTGGACGGCGAGTGGGGCCAACGTCCTGACTTTC
NA	NA	TRBV18	TRBJ2-1	CASSPRAGGANSYNEQFF	TGTGCCAGCTCACCACGAGCTGGGGGCGCGAACTCCTACAATGAGCAGTTCTTC
NA	NA	TRBV5-6	TRBJ2-5	CASSFFDRLGGTQYF	TGTGCCAGCAGCTTTTTTGATCGCCTGGGGGGGACCCAGTACTTC
NA	NA	TRBV2	TRBJ1-5	CASTAWGTSPQHF	TGTGCCAGCACTGCCTGGGGGACAAGCCCCCAGCATTTT
NA	NA	TRBV9	TRBJ1-2	CASSDNYGYTF	TGTGCCAGCAGCGACAACTATGGCTACACCTTC
NA	NA	TRBV4-3	TRBJ2-1	CASSQEADSYNEQFF	TGCGCCAGCAGCCAAGAGGCTGACTCCTACAATGAGCAGTTCTTC
NA	TRBD1	TRBV7-9	TRBJ2-7	CASSPETGPYEQYF	TGTGCCAGCAGCCCAGAGACAGGGCCCTACGAGCAGTACTTC
NA	TRBD2	TRBV5-1	TRBJ2-1	CASSRTGTSGGNEQFF	TGCGCCAGCAGTCGGACCGGGACTAGCGGGGGTAATGAGCAGTTCTTC
once	NA	TRBV25-1	TRBJ2-7	CASSARARGAYEQYF	TGTGCCAGCAGTGCGAGGGCTAGAGGTGCCTACGAGCAGTACTTC
NA	TRBD1	TRBV5-1	TRBJ1-6	CASSPSFPGQGAGRSYNSPLHF	TGCGCCAGCAGCCCTTCCTTTCCCGGACAGGGGGCCGGTAGGTCCTATAATTCACCCCTCCACTTT
NA	NA	TRBV9	TRBJ1-3	CASSRSRTDSGNTIYF	TGTGCCAGCAGCAGAAGCCGGACTGACTCTGGAAACACCATATATTTT
few	TRBD1	TRBV30	TRBJ1-4	CAGGQVFATNEKLFF	TGTGCCGGGGGACAGGTTTTTGCAACTAATGAAAAACTGTTTTTT
NA	TRBD2	TRBV27	TRBJ2-7	CASSFAGTSVYEQYF	TGTGCCAGCAGTTTCGCCGGGACTAGCGTCTACGAGCAGTACTTC
NA	NA	TRBV28	TRBJ1-2	CASSTGTPGDYGYTF	TGTGCCAGCAGTACCGGGACACCCGGAGACTATGGCTACACCTTC
NA	NA	TRBV18	TRBJ2-7	CASSLSGPRVGEQYF	TGTGCCAGCTCACTTTCGGGCCCCCGGGTCGGCGAGCAGTACTTC
NA	TRBD1	TRBV9	TRBJ1-4	CASSVEGAANEKLFF	TGTGCCAGCAGCGTAGAGGGGGCGGCTAATGAAAAACTGTTTTTT
NA	NA	TRBV9	TRBJ1-4	CASSEGVGYEKLFF	TGTGCCAGCAGCGAGGGCGTAGGCTATGAAAAACTGTTTTTT
NA	TRBD1	TRBV28	TRBJ1-5	CASSFRDRLNQPQHF	TGTGCCAGCAGTTTCCGGGACAGGCTGAATCAGCCCCAGCATTTT
NA	NA	TRBV29-1	TRBJ1-6	CSVEEADNSPLHF	TGCAGCGTTGAAGAGGCGGATAATTCACCCCTCCACTTT
NA	NA	TRBV28	TRBJ2-1	CASSIIGTYNEQFF	TGTGCCAGCAGTATTATAGGGACCTACAATGAGCAGTTCTTC
NA	TRBD1	TRBV28	TRBJ1-3	CASSFVGGRRNTIYF	TGTGCCAGCAGTTTTGTAGGGGGCAGGCGAAACACCATATATTTT
NA	TRBD1	TRBV7-9	TRBJ1-2	CASRPKQGADNYGYTF	TGTGCCAGCAGGCCTAAACAGGGGGCTGATAACTATGGCTACACCTTC
NA	TRBD1	TRBV19	TRBJ1-1	CASSEGALRTEAFF	TGTGCCAGTAGCGAGGGGGCGTTGAGGACTGAAGCTTTCTTT
NA	NA	TRBV7-2	TRBJ2-5	CASSLGWGVSETQYF	TGTGCCAGCAGCTTAGGATGGGGGGTTAGTGAGACCCAGTACTTC
NA	TRBD1	TRBV28	TRBJ1-1	CASSRGDRVAFF	TGTGCCAGCAGTCGGGGGGACAGGGTAGCTTTCTTT
few	NA	TRBV6-4	TRBJ1-1	CASRGTDSNTEAFF	TGTGCCAGCAGAGGGACTGATTCGAACACTGAAGCTTTCTTT
NA	NA	TRBV5-8	TRBJ2-7	CASRRDTVKYF	TGTGCCAGCAGGCGCGATACGGTGAAGTACTTC
NA	NA	TRBV28	TRBJ2-5	CASSANTGAEETQYF	TGTGCCAGCAGTGCCAACACCGGGGCCGAAGAGACCCAGTACTTC
NA	TRBD2	TRBV15	TRBJ2-5	CATKHLRQTGTIQETQYF	TGTGCCACCAAGCATTTACGCCAAACCGGGACTATCCAAGAGACCCAGTACTTC
NA	NA	TRBV15	TRBJ2-7	CATSRGSGSGSYEQYF	TGTGCCACCAGCAGAGGTTCGGGGTCTGGCTCCTACGAGCAGTACTTC
NA	NA	TRBV7-6	TRBJ2-3	CASSPSRGYTQYF	TGTGCCAGCAGCCCAAGCCGAGGGTATACGCAGTATTTT
NA	TRBD2	TRBV11-1	TRBJ2-5	CASSPSGSLETQYF	TGTGCCAGCAGCCCTAGCGGGAGCTTGGAGACCCAGTACTTC
NA	NA	TRBV9	TRBJ2-3	CASSSRDSGTDTQYF	TGTGCCAGCAGCTCCCGGGACTCGGGCACAGATACGCAGTATTTT
NA	NA	TRBV13	TRBJ1-1	CASSLARTEAFF	TGTGCCAGCAGCTTAGCGAGGACTGAAGCTTTCTTT
NA	NA	TRBV16	TRBJ2-2	CASSQLSGLGELFF	TGTGCCAGCAGCCAATTGAGCGGCCTCGGGGAGCTGTTTTTT
NA	NA	TRBV30	TRBJ1-2	CAWSGLSGYTF	TGTGCCTGGAGTGGGCTCTCTGGCTACACCTTC
NA	TRBD1	TRBV29-1	TRBJ2-1	CSAGQGDEQFF	TGCAGCGCGGGACAGGGCGATGAGCAGTTCTTC
NA	TRBD2	TRBV15	TRBJ2-1	CATSRDASGYNEQFF	TGTGCCACCAGCAGAGATGCTAGCGGCTACAATGAGCAGTTCTTC
NA	NA	TRBV11-1	TRBJ1-6	CASSLAREGPLHF	TGTGCCAGCAGCTTAGCCAGGGAAGGACCCCTCCACTTT
NA	NA	TRBV7-8	TRBJ1-1	CASSPAGTEAFF	TGTGCCAGCAGCCCCGCTGGCACTGAAGCTTTCTTT
NA	NA	TRBV18	TRBJ1-1	CASSQGGRNTEAFF	TGTGCCAGCTCACAGGGGGGGAGAAACACTGAAGCTTTCTTT
NA	NA	TRBV19	TRBJ1-4	CASSIGQTYNLNEKLFF	TGTGCCAGTAGTATCGGACAGACTTACAACCTTAATGAAAAACTGTTTTTT
NA	TRBD2	TRBV7-9	TRBJ2-3	CASSLGGRIADTQYF	TGTGCCAGCAGCTTAGGCGGGAGGATCGCAGATACGCAGTATTTT
NA	TRBD1	TRBV5-4	TRBJ2-7	CASSRSITGTGKNEQYF	TGTGCCAGCAGCCGATCAATCACCGGGACAGGGAAGAACGAGCAGTACTTC